The clone carrying this T cell receptor (beta chain) has just a few counts. Amplification of TCR beta CDR3 regions was performed using RNA transcripts as template. Using the HTBI primer set, a first-round RT-PCR was run on the TCR CDR3. TCRdb re-analysed the multiplex PCR reads in MiXCR, keeping a single row per CDR3 protein. The sample has 300,000 to 450,000 distinct CDR3 sequences, 20% to 25% seen once; the top ten hold around 79%. The sample belongs to a study of T cells in Graves' hyperthyroidism and ophthalmopathy. V was trimmed by 5 bases and J by 5 bases, leaving 15 bases between them. CDR1 and CDR2 from the germline V gene are DFQATT and SNEGSKA (reference sequence). The CDR3 length is 13 residues.

The TCR originated in a man in his fifties or sixties with Graves' hyperthyroidism. V is TRBV20-1 and J is TRBJ1-2; a possible D gene is TRBD1 (6 bases). The sample was blood. CDR3 nucleotides: TGCAGTGCTTCAGCTCTTCAGGGGTATGGCTACACCTTC. It codes for CSASALQGYGYTF.